The 12 T cell receptor beta chains listed next were all sequenced from one sample in a study of T cells in Graves' hyperthyroidism and ophthalmopathy. What was amplified from RNA transcripts were TCR beta CDR3 regions. The TCR CDR3 was amplified in a first-round RT-PCR using the HTBI primer set. TCRdb processed the multiplex PCR reads anew with MiXCR; each CDR3 protein has one entry. The top ten hold around two fifths of the sample, which has 500,000 to 650,000 distinct CDR3 sequences, over 45% seen once. Material: peripheral blood or thyroid tissue (not recorded which). These receptors were obtained from an adult woman with Graves' disease, either hyperthyroidism or ophthalmopathy (not recorded which).

In this sample, this clonotype turned up many times. The chain employs TRBV5-1 and TRBJ1-1, with 7 bases aligning to TRBD1. Trimming cost V 3 bases and J 4 bases; bases outside gene matches: 9. The CDR3 totals 15 residues. CDR1 and CDR2 from the germline V gene are SGHRS and YFSETQ. The CDR3 region has the DNA TGCGCCAGCAGCTCGACCCAGGGGGGCGGCACTGAAGCTTTCTTT. Its protein product is CASSSTQGGGTEAFF.

The gene calls are TRBV7-8 and TRBJ2-7; 7 bases map to TRBD1. Per germline, CDR1 SGHVS and CDR2 FQNEAQ. The CDR3 is 15 residues long. The junction had 9 bases not matched to a gene; V was cut back by 4 bases and J by 3 bases. CDR3 sequence reads: CASSSRQGDGYEQYF. CDR3 sequence (DNA): TGTGCCAGCAGCTCCCGACAGGGTGACGGCTACGAGCAGTACTTC.

This clonotype occurred a few times. The rearrangement uses TRBV20-1 and TRBJ2-5, with D unresolved. The CDR3 spans 10 residues. The V gene's germline CDR1 is DFQATT and CDR2 SNEGSKA (reference sequence). Trimming removed 3 bases at V and 5 bases at J, with 4 bases between. The CDR3 DNA reads as TGCAGTGCTAGGTTCGAGACCCAGTACTTC. This translates into CSARFETQYF.

This clonotype has ten or more counts. V is TRBV5-4 and J is TRBJ2-5; 11 bases map to TRBD1. Trimming at V came to 4 bases and at J to 4 bases, leaving 3 bases not matched to a gene. CDR3 length: 14 amino acids. The germline V gene has CDR1 SGHNT and CDR2 YYREEE (reference sequence). The CDR3, as DNA: TGTGCCAGCAGCGGGGGGACAGGGGGAGAGACCCAGTACTTC. Its translation: CASSGGTGGETQYF. The full variable domain, rest sourced from reference TRBV5-4 and TRBJ2-5, is ETGVTQSPTHLIKTRGQQVTLRCSSQSGHNTVSWYQQALGQGPQFIFQYYREEENGRGNFPPRFSGLQFPNYSSELNVNALELDDSALYLCASSGGTGGETQYFGPGTRLLVL.

This clonotype has a single count. This chain links TRBV20-1 with TRBJ1-2; D is unresolved. Germline V lookup: CDR1 DFQATT, CDR2 SNEGSKA (reference sequence). The ends were cut back, 3 bases at V and 4 bases at J, with 6 bases in the middle. This CDR3 has 11 residues. CDR3 DNA sequence: TGCAGTGCTAGGGTGGGCTATGGCTACACCTTC. The encoded protein is CSARVGYGYTF.

This clonotype was detected many times. The chain employs TRBV7-8 and TRBJ1-3; 8 bases fit TRBD1. After removal of 5 bases from V and 0 bases from J, the junction contained 6 bases not matched to a gene. Germline V lookup: CDR1 SGHVS, CDR2 FQNEAQ. The CDR3 consists of 16 residues. This CDR3 reads CASSPQGALSGNTIYF. The CDR3 DNA reads as TGTGCCAGCAGCCCCCAGGGGGCCCTCTCTGGAAACACCATATATTTT.

J is TRBJ1-2 and V is TRBV9, with D possibly being TRBD1 (5 bases). The CDR3 extends over 15 amino acids. Germline lookup yields CDR1 SGDLS and CDR2 YYNGEE. Trimming cost V 0 bases and J 5 bases, with 14 bases left between them. The CDR3 region has the DNA TGTGCCAGCAGCGTAGGAGGGGCAGGGCGATATGGCTACACCTTC. Translating it yields CASSVGGAGRYGYTF.

This clonotype was seen ten or more times. The rearrangement links TRBV9 to TRBJ1-1, with a tentative D call TRBD1 (5 bases). The CDR3 is 15 amino acids. Looked up from germline, CDR1 is SGDLS and CDR2 is YYNGEE. Between the trimmed V and J ends, which lost 3 bases and 0 bases, there was a span of 12 bases. The CDR3 loop is CASSASGTMNTEAFF. The CDR3 DNA sequence: TGTGCCAGCAGCGCCAGTGGGACCATGAACACTGAAGCTTTCTTT.

For this clonotype: Since a much larger clone is just one base distant, this may be a read error. V usage is TRBV6-5 and J usage is TRBJ1-4; tentative D call: TRBD1 (6 bases). Germline V gene lookup returns CDR1 MNHEY and CDR2 SVGAGI. The V end lost 4 bases, the J end lost 3 bases, and 12 bases lay between the germline ends. CDR3 length equals 15 residues. Written as DNA, the CDR3 is TGTGCCAGCAGTTTCTCCCGGGGGCCTAATGAAAAACTGTTTTTT. It yields the protein CASSFSRGPNEKLFF.

This clonotype was seen only a few times. The chain employs TRBV10-3 and TRBJ2-2, with D uncertain. V was shortened by 5 bases and J by 8 bases, with 6 bases between the two germline ends. The germline V gene encodes CDR1 ENHRY and CDR2 SYGVKD. The CDR3 covers 11 residues. CDR3 nucleotide sequence: TGTGCCATCAGTTTGACAGGGGAGCTGTTTTTT. Its protein is CAISLTGELFF.

About this clonotype itself: One end of the junction fails to match germline, which may point to a read error. DNA for the CDR3: TGTGCCAGCAGCCTAGCTTCCCCGGCGGGCTCTGGGGCCAACGTCCTGACTTTC. Amino acids: CASSLASPAGSGANVLTF. The genes are TRBV7-8 and TRBJ2-6; TRBD2 is a possible D gene (5 bases). Per germline, CDR1 SGHVS and CDR2 FQNEAQ. CDR3 size: 18 residues.

This clonotype has more than one count but fewer than ten. This chain connects TRBV29-1 to TRBJ1-1, with 7 bases identical to TRBD1. The V segment lost 7 bases and the J segment 2 bases; nucleotides outside the gene matches: 7. There are 13 residues in the CDR3. The V gene's germline CDR1 is SQVTM and CDR2 ANQGSEA. The CDR3 reads CSATTGLNTEAFF. The DNA for the CDR3 is TGCAGCGCGACGACAGGGCTAAACACTGAAGCTTTCTTT.